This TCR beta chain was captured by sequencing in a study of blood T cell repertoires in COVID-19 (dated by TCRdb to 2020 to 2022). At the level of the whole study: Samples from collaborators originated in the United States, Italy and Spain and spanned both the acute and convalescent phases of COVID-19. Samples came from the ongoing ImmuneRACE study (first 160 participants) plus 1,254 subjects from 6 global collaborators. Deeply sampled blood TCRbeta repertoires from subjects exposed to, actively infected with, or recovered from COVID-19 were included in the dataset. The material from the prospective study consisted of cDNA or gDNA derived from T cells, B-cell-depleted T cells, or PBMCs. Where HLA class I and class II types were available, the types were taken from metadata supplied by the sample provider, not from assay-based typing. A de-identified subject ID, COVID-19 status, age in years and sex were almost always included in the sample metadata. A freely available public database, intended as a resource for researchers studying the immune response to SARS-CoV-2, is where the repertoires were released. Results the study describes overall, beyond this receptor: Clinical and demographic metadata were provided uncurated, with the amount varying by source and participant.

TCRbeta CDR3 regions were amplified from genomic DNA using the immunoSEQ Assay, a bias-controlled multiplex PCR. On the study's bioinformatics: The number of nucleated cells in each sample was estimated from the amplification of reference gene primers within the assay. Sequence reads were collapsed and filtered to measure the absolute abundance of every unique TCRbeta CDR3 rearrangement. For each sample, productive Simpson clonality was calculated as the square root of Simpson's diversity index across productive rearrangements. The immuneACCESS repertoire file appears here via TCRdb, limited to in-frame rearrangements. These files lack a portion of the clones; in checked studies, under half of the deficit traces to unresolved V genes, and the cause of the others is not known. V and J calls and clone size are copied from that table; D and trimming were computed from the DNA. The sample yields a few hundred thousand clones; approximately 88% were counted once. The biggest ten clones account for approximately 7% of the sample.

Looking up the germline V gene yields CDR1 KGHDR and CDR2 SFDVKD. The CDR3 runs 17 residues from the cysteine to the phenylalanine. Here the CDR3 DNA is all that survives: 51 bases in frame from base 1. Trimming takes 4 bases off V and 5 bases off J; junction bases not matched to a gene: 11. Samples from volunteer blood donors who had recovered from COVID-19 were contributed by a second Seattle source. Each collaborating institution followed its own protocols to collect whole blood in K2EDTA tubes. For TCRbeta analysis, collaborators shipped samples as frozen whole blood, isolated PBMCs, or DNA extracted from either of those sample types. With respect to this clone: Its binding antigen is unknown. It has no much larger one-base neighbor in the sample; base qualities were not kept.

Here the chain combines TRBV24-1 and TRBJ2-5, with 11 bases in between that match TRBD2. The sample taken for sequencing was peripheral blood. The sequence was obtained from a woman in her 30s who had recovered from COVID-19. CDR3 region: CATSESTSGEERETQYF. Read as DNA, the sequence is TGTGCCACCAGTGAGTCGACTAGCGGGGAAGAAAGGGAGACCCAGTACTTC.